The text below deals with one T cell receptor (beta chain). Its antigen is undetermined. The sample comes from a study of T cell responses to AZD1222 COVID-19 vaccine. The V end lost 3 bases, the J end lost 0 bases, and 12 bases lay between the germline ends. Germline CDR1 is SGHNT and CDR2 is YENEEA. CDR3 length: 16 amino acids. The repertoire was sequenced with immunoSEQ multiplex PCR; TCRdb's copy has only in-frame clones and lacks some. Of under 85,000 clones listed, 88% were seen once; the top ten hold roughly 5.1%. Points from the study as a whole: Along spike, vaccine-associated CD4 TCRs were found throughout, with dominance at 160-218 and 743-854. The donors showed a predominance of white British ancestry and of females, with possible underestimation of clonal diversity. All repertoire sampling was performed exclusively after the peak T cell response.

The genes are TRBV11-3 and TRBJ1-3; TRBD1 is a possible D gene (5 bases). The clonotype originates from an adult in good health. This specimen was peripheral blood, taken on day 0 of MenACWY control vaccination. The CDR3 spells CASSLSGTLSGNTIYF. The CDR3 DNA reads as TGTGCCAGCAGCTTGTCGGGGACCCTCTCTGGAAACACCATATATTTT.